This T cell receptor beta chain was identified in a study of breast tumors, draining lymph nodes, adjacent tissues. Study-wide results and caveats: Tumor TCR diversity was below lymph nodes but above nontumor tissue. Luminal-like breast cancer showed significantly higher tumor–nontumor repertoire similarity than basal-like. Data only fit, rather than demonstrated, lymph node origin of most tumor T cells.

One entry per CDR3 protein results from TCRdb running MiXCR on the multiplex PCR reads. The sample shows around 230,000 distinct CDR3 sequences, approximately 30% of them seen only once. This clonotype came up once. The antigen is not known. Breast cancer patients provided tissue from their axillary draining lymph nodes. Input material: axillary lymph node tissue. The TCR originated in a female donor with breast cancer. Some clones in this sample may be carry-over from other donors' samples.

The CDR3 nucleotides are TGTGCCAGCAGTTACCCCCTAGCGGGAGTTGGATCCTACGAGCAGTACTTC. Translation gives CASSYPLAGVGSYEQYF. This chain links TRBV25-1 with TRBJ2-7; 10 bases line up with TRBD2. Germline V gene sequence: CDR1 MGHDK, CDR2 SYGVNS. This CDR3 region has 17 residues. With 5 bases clipped from V and 1 base from J, the junction kept 11 bases outside the gene matches.